These 10 T cell receptor beta chains were sequenced from one sample in a study of early T cells in non-severe SARS-CoV-2 infection. TCRdb passed the 5' RACE reads through MiXCR, listing each CDR3 protein once. The table lists more than 35,000 distinct CDR3 sequences, 5.3% of them singletons. Sequenced material: whole blood. The receptors shown here come from an adult who was a healthcare worker with PCR-confirmed SARS-CoV-2 infection or an uninfected control (not recorded which).

This chain links TRBV5-4 with TRBJ1-6, with 9 bases fitting TRBD1. CDR1 is SGHNT and CDR2 is YYREEE in the germline V gene (reference sequence). V lost 3 bases to trimming and J lost 9 bases; unmatched junction nucleotides: 7. The CDR3 sequence is 15 residues long. The CDR3 nucleotides are TGTGCCAGCAGCTCTGTCCCGGGACAGGGTTCACCCCTCCACTTT. This gives the protein CASSSVPGQGSPLHF.

This clonotype has a count of ten or more. This rearrangement joins TRBV7-8 to TRBJ1-1; D possibly corresponds to TRBD1 (5 bases). Per the germline V gene, CDR1 is SGHVS and CDR2 is FQNEAQ. Trimming pared 5 bases from V and 8 bases from J, leaving 9 bases between. The CDR3 spans 11 residues. CDR3: CASSQEGEAFF. DNA for the CDR3: TGTGCCAGCAGCCAAGAGGGGGAAGCTTTCTTT.

This clonotype was seen a few times. The chain couples TRBV7-2 to TRBJ2-4, with D hard to call. Trimming pared 1 base from V and 13 bases from J, leaving 11 bases between. Germline assignment: CDR1 SGHTA and CDR2 FQGNSA. This CDR3 spans 12 amino acids. Written as DNA, the CDR3 is TGTGCCAGCAGCTTAGACTGGTCCTTGCAGTACTTC. Amino acids: CASSLDWSLQYF.

This clonotype has ten or more counts. This chain joins TRBV7-2 and TRBJ1-5; D remains unclear. This CDR3 has 14 amino acids. Trimming stripped 1 base from V and 2 bases from J, with 6 bases between. CDR1 is SGHTA and CDR2 is FQGNSA in the germline V gene. CDR3 nucleotide sequence: TGTGCCAGCAGCTTAGAACGTGGCAATCAGCCCCAGCATTTT. Protein sequence: CASSLERGNQPQHF.

The rearrangement links TRBV4-2 to TRBJ2-3; 15 nucleotides match TRBD2. The CDR3 contains 17 residues. The V gene's germline CDR1 is LGHNA and CDR2 YNFKEQ. V was clipped by 4 bases and J by 4 bases; unmatched bases: 6. The CDR3 DNA sequence: TGTGCCAGCAGCCCCCGGACTAGCGGGGGGGGCGCAGATACGCAGTATTTT. It is translated as CASSPRTSGGGADTQYF.

This clonotype was picked up many times. The genes are TRBV11-2 and TRBJ2-1; a weak D match, TRBD2 (5 bases). The germline CDR1 and CDR2 sequences are SGHAT and FQNNGV. V lost 1 base, J lost 0 bases, and 13 bases lay in between. This CDR3 spans 17 amino acids. The CDR3 DNA follows: TGTGCCAGCAGCTTAGGAGCGGCCTCCCACTCCTACAATGAGCAGTTCTTC. This encodes CASSLGAASHSYNEQFF.

This clonotype occurred many times. The chain carries TRBV19 and TRBJ2-1; the D is unclear. V was cut by 4 bases and J by 4 bases, with 8 bases left in between. The length of the CDR3 is 13 residues. Per the germline V gene, CDR1 is LNHDA and CDR2 is SQIVND (reference sequence). The CDR3 spells CASSRTEYNEQFF. CDR3 DNA sequence: TGTGCCAGTAGTAGGACGGAGTACAATGAGCAGTTCTTC.

The table lists this clonotype with a few counts. The chain has TRBV7-9 and TRBJ1-1; D is undetermined. Germline V gene data show CDR1 as SEHNR and CDR2 as FQNEAQ (reference sequence). Trimming left V 5 bases short and J 3 bases short, with 13 bases between. CDR3 length: 14 amino acids. The CDR3 spells CASSPTFAYTEAFF. CDR3 DNA sequence: TGTGCCAGCAGCCCTACGTTTGCTTACACTGAAGCTTTCTTT.

This clonotype was seen repeatedly, ten times or more. The rearrangement links TRBV3-1 to TRBJ2-1; D is uncertain. Germline lookup yields CDR1 LGHDT and CDR2 YNNKEL (reference sequence). This CDR3 contains 13 residues. V lost 2 bases to trimming and J lost 10 bases, with 12 bases between them. This CDR3 is CASSQLRAEEQFF. CDR3 DNA: TGTGCCAGCAGCCAATTACGCGCTGAGGAGCAGTTCTTC.

The table lists this clonotype with many counts. V and J are TRBV7-9 and TRBJ2-2; 8 nucleotides align to TRBD1. Per the germline V gene, CDR1 is SEHNR and CDR2 is FQNEAQ (reference sequence). With 5 bases clipped from V and 2 bases from J, the junction kept 4 bases outside the gene matches. There are 15 residues in the CDR3. This chain's CDR3 is CASSPDRANTGELFF. The DNA for the CDR3 is TGTGCCAGCAGCCCGGACAGGGCCAACACCGGGGAGCTGTTTTTT.